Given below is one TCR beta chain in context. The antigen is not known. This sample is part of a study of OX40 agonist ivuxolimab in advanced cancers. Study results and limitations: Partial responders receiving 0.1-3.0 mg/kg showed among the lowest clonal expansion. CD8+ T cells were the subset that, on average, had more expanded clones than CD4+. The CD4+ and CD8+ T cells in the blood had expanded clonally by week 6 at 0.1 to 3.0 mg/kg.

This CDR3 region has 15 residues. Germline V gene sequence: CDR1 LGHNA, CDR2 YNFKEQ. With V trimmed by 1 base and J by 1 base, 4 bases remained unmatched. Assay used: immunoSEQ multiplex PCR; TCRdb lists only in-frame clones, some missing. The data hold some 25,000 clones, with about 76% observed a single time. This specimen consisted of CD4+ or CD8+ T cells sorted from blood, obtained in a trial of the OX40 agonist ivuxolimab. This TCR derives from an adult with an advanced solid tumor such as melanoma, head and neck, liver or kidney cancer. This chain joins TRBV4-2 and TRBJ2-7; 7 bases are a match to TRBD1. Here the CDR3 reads CASSQGTGLSYEQYF. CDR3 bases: TGTGCCAGCAGCCAAGGGACAGGATTATCCTACGAGCAGTACTTC.